This T cell receptor (beta chain) was obtained from a study of human T cells and chemical hapten exposure. General observations from the study: Significantly greater numbers of large CDR3 similarity clusters came from expanded TCRs than from controls.

Time point: patch test 1, 2 weeks after DPC sensitization. Treatment reported: therapeutic diphenylcyclopropenone sensitization with weekly scalp DPC. This clonotype has at least ten counts. The target antigen is unknown. This CDR3 spans 13 amino acids. Trimming stripped 4 bases from V and 4 bases from J, with 10 bases between. MiXCR, run by TCRdb on the RACE reads, gives a single entry per CDR3 protein. The table lists 380,000 or so distinct CDR3 sequences, 4.8% of them singletons. The gene calls are TRBV12-3 or TRBV12-4 and TRBJ1-2, with unresolved D. This TCR was sampled from a woman in her fifties or sixties with alopecia areata. Some clones in this sample may be carry-over from other donors' samples. The material sequenced was whole blood, taken in connection with sensitization to the hapten diphenylcyclopropenone (DPC). CDR3 nucleotides: TGTGCCAGCAGTTCTATTCGAGCCTATGGCTACACCTTC. Its translation: CASSSIRAYGYTF.